These 19 T cell receptor beta chains came from one sample sequenced in a study of identical twins. TCRdb itself ran the 5' RACE reads through MiXCR, one entry per CDR3 protein. The sample has about 660,000 distinct CDR3 sequences; under 9% are singletons. The data also belong to a second study, concerning yellow fever vaccine responses in identical twins.

The specimen was PBMCs. Receptor source: a woman under 30 in good health.

This clonotype was detected only a few times. The chain recombines TRBV10-3 with TRBJ2-2; unclear D gene. The CDR3 loop spans 14 amino acids. V was clipped by 8 bases and J by 5 bases, with 15 bases between them. Germline-derived CDR1 and CDR2 are ENHRY and SYGVKD. CDR3 sequence: CAISDQAGTGELFF. In DNA form, the CDR3 reads TGTGCCATCTCAGATCAAGCTGGAACCGGGGAGCTGTTTTTT.

The gene calls are TRBV5-1 and TRBJ2-1; D may match TRBD1 or TRBD2 (6 bases each). CDR3 length: 13 residues. Trimming stripped 3 bases from V and 6 bases from J, with 10 bases between. Germline values: CDR1 SGHRS, CDR2 YFSETQ. The CDR3 coding sequence is TGCGCCAGCAGCTGGGGGGCGGGCAATGAGCAGTTCTTC. Translating it yields CASSWGAGNEQFF.

The chain is built from TRBV5-1 and TRBJ2-3, with D possibly being TRBD2 (6 bases). V was pared by 0 bases and J by 6 bases, with 14 bases between. Germline assignment: CDR1 SGHRS and CDR2 YFSETQ. The CDR3 extends over 15 amino acids. The CDR3 DNA reads TGCGCCAGCAGCTTGGTATCCGGGGGTAGCGATACGCAGTATTTT. Protein product: CASSLVSGGSDTQYF. Complete variable domain (other parts from reference TRBV5-1 and TRBJ2-3): KAGVTQTPRYLIKTRGQQVTLSCSPISGHRSVSWYQQTPGQGLQFLFEYFSETQRNKGNFPGRFSGRQFSNSRSEMNVSTLELGDSALYLCASSLVSGGSDTQYFGPGTRLTVL.

Many counts were recorded for this clonotype. The CDR3 sequence is CASSSDRGGFPYNEQFF. The CDR3 DNA reads TGTGCCAGCAGCTCGGACAGGGGCGGTTTCCCCTACAATGAGCAGTTCTTC. The chain is built from TRBV28 and TRBJ2-1, with TRBD1 identical over 9 bases. Trimming cost V 6 bases and J 2 bases; bases outside gene matches: 11. The CDR3 covers 17 residues. The germline V gene encodes CDR1 MDHEN and CDR2 SYDVKM. Filled out from reference TRBV28 and TRBJ2-1, the complete variable domain reads DVKVTQSSRYLVKRTGEKVFLECVQDMDHENMFWYRQDPGLGLRLIYFSYDVKMKEKGDIPEGYSVSREKKERFSLILESASTNQTSMYLCASSSDRGGFPYNEQFFGPGTRLTVL.

This clonotype was detected a few times. The chain is built from TRBV5-1 and TRBJ1-1; no definite D call. Germline CDR1 SGHRS, CDR2 YFSETQ. There are 13 residues in the CDR3. Trimming left V 4 bases short and J 4 bases short, with 11 bases between. CDR3 nucleotides: TGCGCCAGCAGCGAATCATGGGGCACTGAAGCTTTCTTT. It encodes CASSESWGTEAFF.

This clonotype appeared a few times. The chain has TRBV6-2 or TRBV6-3 and TRBJ2-7; possible D gene TRBD2, 5 bases. CDR1 is MNHEY and CDR2 is SVGEGT in the germline V gene. V was clipped by 2 bases and J by 0 bases, with 14 bases between them. There are 16 residues in the CDR3. CDR3 in amino acids: CASSYETGISSYEQYF. For the CDR3, the DNA is TGTGCCAGCAGTTACGAGACGGGGATAAGCTCCTACGAGCAGTACTTC.

This clonotype was found a few times. This chain links TRBV6-1 with TRBJ1-6; 9 positions agree with TRBD1. The CDR3 loop spans 15 amino acids. From germline, CDR1 is MNHNS and CDR2 SASEGT. V lost 6 bases and J lost 6; bases outside the gene matches: 6. The CDR3 spells CASRPQGAVNSPLHF. CDR3 sequence (DNA): TGTGCCAGCAGACCACAGGGGGCTGTTAATTCACCCCTCCACTTT.

The genes are TRBV18 and TRBJ2-1; perhaps TRBD2 as D (6 bases). Trimming shortened V by 3 bases and J by 6 bases, and 15 bases separated the two germline ends. Germline loops: CDR1 KGHSH, CDR2 LQKENI. This CDR3 contains 15 residues. The CDR3 DNA follows: TGTGCCAGCTCACCGCGGGACGGTATGGGCAATGAGCAGTTCTTC. Translation gives CASSPRDGMGNEQFF.

This clonotype was seen repeatedly, ten times or more. J is TRBJ2-7 and V is TRBV27; D perhaps matches TRBD2 (6 bases). The V end was cut by 6 bases, the J end by 0 bases, with 18 bases between. The CDR3 runs 16 residues. The germline V gene has CDR1 MNHEY and CDR2 SMNVEV (reference sequence). The CDR3 region has the DNA TGTGCCAGCAGCCGGGGGACGACTAAAAGCTCCTACGAGCAGTACTTC. This gives the protein CASSRGTTKSSYEQYF.

On this clonotype itself: Compared with germline, one end of the junction differs, possibly owing to a read error. The chain uses TRBV7-2 and TRBJ2-5, with D perhaps TRBD1 (5 bases). The length of the CDR3 is 9 residues. Germline-derived CDR1 and CDR2 are SGHTA and FQGNSA. The CDR3 bases are TGTGCCAGCAGCCCTTACAGGTTCTTC. It is translated as CASSPYRFF.

This clonotype has ten or more counts. The chain is built from TRBV7-2 and TRBJ2-7; D may correspond to TRBD1 or TRBD2 (5 bases each). Trimming left V 3 bases short and J 7 bases short, with 16 bases between. The CDR3 loop spans 14 amino acids. Germline V gene lookup returns CDR1 SGHTA and CDR2 FQGNSA. As DNA, the CDR3 is TGTGCCAGCAGCTTTGGGCTGGGGGATGGGGAGCAGTACTTC. Amino acids: CASSFGLGDGEQYF.

This chain joins TRBV5-1 and TRBJ2-1, with D perhaps TRBD2 (6 bases). Trimming shortened V by 0 bases and J by 2 bases, and 12 bases separated the two germline ends. Per the germline V gene, CDR1 is SGHRS and CDR2 is YFSETQ. CDR3 length equals 16 residues. This CDR3 reads CASSLDLAPTYNEQFF. The CDR3 DNA follows: TGCGCCAGCAGCTTGGATCTAGCGCCCACCTACAATGAGCAGTTCTTC.

The chain links TRBV20-1 to TRBJ2-2, with D tentatively TRBD1 or TRBD2 (5 bases each). The germline CDR1 and CDR2 sequences are DFQATT and SNEGSKA (reference sequence). Trimming cost V 0 bases and J 4 bases, with 9 bases left between them. This CDR3 has 14 residues. The CDR3 coding sequence is TGCAGTGCTAGAGATGAGGGGCGCACCGGGGAGCTGTTTTTT. It is translated as CSARDEGRTGELFF.

This clonotype was detected ten times or more. The V call is TRBV20-1, the J call TRBJ2-1, with D possibly being TRBD2 (5 bases). The CDR3 has 15 residues. Germline V lookup: CDR1 DFQATT, CDR2 SNEGSKA (reference sequence). V was shortened by 4 bases and J by 2 bases, with 15 bases between the two germline ends. The DNA of the CDR3 is TGCAGTGCTAACGAGGGCGAGGGTACCTACAATGAGCAGTTCTTC. Protein sequence: CSANEGEGTYNEQFF.

This clonotype has just one count. At one end the junction does not follow the germline gene, possibly because of a read error. The chain uses TRBV27 and TRBJ1-6, with D tentatively TRBD1 (6 bases). This CDR3 comprises 14 residues. The germline V gene has CDR1 MNHEY and CDR2 SMNVEV (reference sequence). As DNA, the CDR3 is TGTGCCAGCAGTTCACAGGGAATTAATCCACCCCTCCACTTT. Translated: CASSSQGINPPLHF.

This clonotype was recorded a few times. The V call is TRBV20-1, the J call TRBJ2-5; TRBD2 agrees at 9 bases. Trimming took 2 bases from V and 4 from J; bases not matched to a gene: 8. The germline gives CDR1 DFQATT, CDR2 SNEGSKA (reference sequence). The CDR3 runs 15 residues. CDR3 sequence: CSARFSGSISETQYF. The CDR3 coding sequence is TGCAGTGCTAGATTTAGCGGGAGCATTTCAGAGACCCAGTACTTC.

This clonotype has a handful of counts. This rearrangement joins TRBV29-1 to TRBJ1-1; no reliable D call. The CDR3 has 12 amino acids. Germline CDR1 SQVTM, CDR2 ANQGSEA. V dropped 7 bases and J dropped 0 bases, with 9 bases sitting between them. Here the CDR3 reads CSGTYMNTEAFF. Written as DNA, the CDR3 is TGCAGCGGAACTTACATGAACACTGAAGCTTTCTTT.

V and J are TRBV30 and TRBJ1-2, with 8 bases aligning to TRBD1. Germline-derived CDR1 and CDR2 are GTSNPN and SVGIG (reference sequence). V lost 0 bases, J lost 8 bases, and 5 bases stayed unmatched. The CDR3 extends over 13 amino acids. The CDR3 nucleotides are TGTGCCTGGAGTGTACAGGGGGGCGCCGGCTACACCTTC. It translates to CAWSVQGGAGYTF. Combining the CDR3 with reference TRBV30 and TRBJ1-2 gives the whole variable domain SQTIHQWPATLVQPVGSPLSLECTVEGTSNPNLYWYRQAAGRGLQLLFYSVGIGQISSEVPQNLSASRPQDRQFILSSKKLLLSDSGFYLCAWSVQGGAGYTFGSGTRLTVV.

This sequence joins TRBV4-1 and TRBJ2-1; 8 bases fit TRBD2. With 4 bases clipped from V and 4 bases from J, the junction kept 6 bases outside the gene matches. The CDR3 runs 15 residues. In germline, CDR1 is MGHRA, CDR2 YSYEKL. CDR3 sequence reads: CASSPRAGGYNEQFF. CDR3 nucleotides: TGCGCCAGCAGCCCCAGGGCGGGGGGTTACAATGAGCAGTTCTTC.